This is a list of T cell receptor beta chains from one sample in a study of T cell therapy after organ transplantation. Method: immunoSEQ multiplex PCR; TCRdb's copy keeps in-frame clones and lacks some. The sample comprises some 6,000 clones, around 70% of which are singletons, and around 31% rests with the top ten. Their cognate antigens are unknown. Sequenced material: CD8+ T cells from blood, taken after autologous CMV-specific T cell therapy. The receptors were gathered from a human patient who had received a solid organ transplant and had CMV disease. Part of the T cell pool may stem from the graft donor. CDR3s include the opening cysteine and the closing phenylalanine or tryptophan. D genes are given only for firm matches. Some rows mark clone size as missing; the rest say once, few, many or name a class of expanded clone.

CDR3 protein	CDR3 DNA	CDR3 length	clone size	D gene	V gene	J gene
CASRAQQGRVQFF	TGTGCCAGCAGAGCTCAACAGGGCCGGGTGCAGTTCTTC	13	NA	NA	TRBV7-9	TRBJ2-1
CASRPRGGWKDGYTF	TGTGCCAGCAGGCCCAGGGGGGGATGGAAGGATGGCTACACCTTC	15	NA	TRBD1	TRBV6-5	TRBJ1-2
CAIRDSIYNEQFF	TGTGCCATTCGGGACTCCATCTACAATGAGCAGTTCTTC	13	NA	NA	TRBV28	TRBJ2-1
CASSPQRPYSNQPQHF	TGTGCCAGCAGCCCCCAAAGGCCCTATAGCAATCAGCCCCAGCATTTT	16	NA	NA	TRBV9	TRBJ1-5
CSVVGGEQFF	TGCAGCGTTGTTGGGGGTGAGCAGTTCTTC	10	NA	NA	TRBV29-1	TRBJ2-1
CASSMTGGNQPQHF	TGTGCCAGCAGCATGACAGGGGGCAATCAGCCCCAGCATTTT	14	large	NA	TRBV21-1	TRBJ1-5
CASSLGEQFF	TGTGCCAGCAGCTTAGGTGAGCAGTTCTTC	10	NA	NA	TRBV11-2	TRBJ2-1
CASSQTRIRGGEKNTEAFF	TGTGCCAGCAGTCAAACCCGGATTCGGGGAGGGGAGAAAAACACTGAAGCTTTCTTT	19	NA	NA	TRBV27	TRBJ1-1
CASSHPGPYAETQYF	TGCGCCAGCAGTCACCCGGGACCCTATGCCGAGACCCAGTACTTC	15	NA	NA	TRBV23-1	TRBJ2-5
CATSRDRLTYNEQFF	TGTGCCACCAGCAGAGATAGGCTTACTTACAATGAGCAGTTCTTC	15	NA	NA	TRBV15	TRBJ2-1
CASSPSSGTDTQYF	TGTGCCAGCAGCCCCTCTAGCGGCACAGATACGCAGTATTTT	14	NA	NA	TRBV16	TRBJ2-3
CASRRRELFF	TGTGCCAGCAGGCGGCGGGAGCTGTTTTTT	10	NA	NA	TRBV28	TRBJ2-2
CASRYSPTGREGTDTQYF	TGTGCCAGCAGGTACAGCCCAACGGGGCGGGAGGGCACAGATACGCAGTATTTT	18	NA	TRBD2	TRBV2	TRBJ2-3
CASSQDRASSYNEQFF	TGCGCCAGCAGCCAAGATAGGGCGAGCTCCTACAATGAGCAGTTCTTC	16	NA	NA	TRBV4-3	TRBJ2-1
CSVGAAFSYEQYF	TGCAGCGTTGGGGCAGCTTTCTCCTACGAGCAGTACTTC	13	NA	NA	TRBV29-1	TRBJ2-7
CASTSGLEAYEQYF	TGTGCCAGCACTAGCGGACTAGAAGCCTACGAGCAGTACTTC	14	NA	TRBD2	TRBV13	TRBJ2-7
CATDGQVSNQPQHF	TGTGCCACTGACGGGCAGGTTAGCAATCAGCCCCAGCATTTT	14	medium-sized	NA	TRBV28	TRBJ1-5
CASSLQTLSGANVLTF	TGTGCCAGCAGCTTGCAAACACTATCTGGGGCCAACGTCCTGACTTTC	16	few	NA	TRBV7-3	TRBJ2-6
CASSLEVRNTEAFF	TGTGCCAGCAGCTTAGAGGTCCGGAACACTGAAGCTTTCTTT	14	NA	NA	TRBV7-9	TRBJ1-1
CATSREEIGGSQPQHF	TGTGCCACCAGCAGAGAGGAGATAGGGGGCTCTCAGCCCCAGCATTTT	16	once	TRBD1	TRBV15	TRBJ1-5
CASSSLGAGDTGELFF	TGTGCCAGCAGCTCCCTGGGTGCGGGCGACACCGGGGAGCTGTTTTTT	16	once	NA	TRBV11-1	TRBJ2-2
CASSDGVGETQYF	TGCGCCAGCAGTGATGGGGTCGGAGAGACCCAGTACTTC	13	NA	NA	TRBV10-2	TRBJ2-5
CASSQEGASQGNVGKLFF	TGCGCCAGCAGCCAAGAAGGGGCGTCTCAGGGGAATGTGGGAAAACTGTTTTTT	18	once	NA	TRBV4-1	TRBJ1-4
CASSLEGRTVDEQFF	TGTGCCAGCAGCTTAGAGGGACGAACAGTGGATGAGCAGTTCTTC	15	NA	NA	TRBV11-3	TRBJ2-1
CASSFLSYEQYF	TGTGCCAGCAGCTTCCTCTCCTACGAGCAGTACTTC	12	NA	NA	TRBV7-2	TRBJ2-7
CASSLAVLAGVMQYF	TGTGCCAGCAGCTTAGCGGTACTAGCGGGAGTTATGCAGTACTTC	15	NA	TRBD2	TRBV7-2	TRBJ2-7
CASSEVRANIQYF	TGTGCCAGCAGCGAAGTGAGGGCAAACATTCAGTACTTC	13	NA	NA	TRBV11-2	TRBJ2-4
CASTSLWQNTGELFF	TGTGCCAGCACCTCTCTGTGGCAGAACACCGGGGAGCTGTTTTTT	15	few	NA	TRBV27	TRBJ2-2
CASSLMAGFNEQFF	TGTGCCAGCAGCCTAATGGCGGGATTCAATGAGCAGTTCTTC	14	NA	NA	TRBV14	TRBJ2-1
CASSLQGPTYEQYF	TGTGCCAGCAGCTTACAGGGGCCGACCTACGAGCAGTACTTC	14	NA	NA	TRBV7-9	TRBJ2-7
CASSVNQDTEAFF	TGTGCCAGCAGCGTCAATCAAGACACTGAAGCTTTCTTT	13	NA	NA	TRBV9	TRBJ1-1
CAISEGGPGELFF	TGTGCCATCAGTGAGGGCGGCCCCGGGGAGCTGTTTTTT	13	once	NA	TRBV10-3	TRBJ2-2
CASGTSGRSYNEQFF	TGTGCCAGCGGTACTAGCGGGAGGTCCTACAATGAGCAGTTCTTC	15	NA	TRBD2	TRBV7-2	TRBJ2-1
CASSLEGNPSYEQYF	TGTGCCAGCAGCTTAGAAGGTAACCCCTCCTACGAGCAGTACTTC	15	NA	NA	TRBV7-6	TRBJ2-7
CASGEGNQPQHF	TGTGCCAGCGGGGAAGGCAATCAGCCCCAGCATTTT	12	NA	NA	TRBV9	TRBJ1-5
CASSPGQGGAEQYF	TGTGCCAGTAGTCCCGGACAGGGGGGAGCCGAGCAGTACTTC	14	NA	TRBD1	TRBV19	TRBJ2-7
CASSLPGTENYEQYF	TGTGCCAGCAGCTTACCGGGGACGGAGAACTACGAGCAGTACTTC	15	NA	NA	TRBV7-6	TRBJ2-7
CASSLGDTLRSYEQYF	TGTGCCAGCAGCTTGGGGGACACCCTTCGATCCTACGAGCAGTACTTC	16	NA	NA	TRBV5-5	TRBJ2-7
CASSYSAPYEQYF	TGTGCCAGCAGTTACAGCGCGCCCTACGAGCAGTACTTC	13	NA	NA	TRBV28	TRBJ2-7